Given below is one T cell receptor (beta chain) in context. This specimen comes from a study of T cell changes during pregnancy in multiple sclerosis. The protocol was immunoSEQ multiplex PCR, while the TCRdb copy is restricted to in-frame clones and leaves out a portion. The sample has tens of thousands of clones, around 94% seen once; the top ten hold just under 2%. Sequenced material: peripheral blood, taken in the third trimester of pregnancy. The TCR sequence derives from a female donor in good health, enrolled as a control in a pregnancy study.

This chain's CDR3 is CASSGAGLPSTDTQYF. In DNA form, the CDR3 reads TGTGCCAGCAGCGGGGCAGGACTTCCTAGCACAGATACGCAGTATTTT. This chain links TRBV9 with TRBJ2-3, with a weak D call TRBD2 (5 bases). The CDR3 consists of 16 residues. V lost 3 bases and J lost 0, with 14 bases in between. Germline V gives CDR1 SGDLS, CDR2 YYNGEE.